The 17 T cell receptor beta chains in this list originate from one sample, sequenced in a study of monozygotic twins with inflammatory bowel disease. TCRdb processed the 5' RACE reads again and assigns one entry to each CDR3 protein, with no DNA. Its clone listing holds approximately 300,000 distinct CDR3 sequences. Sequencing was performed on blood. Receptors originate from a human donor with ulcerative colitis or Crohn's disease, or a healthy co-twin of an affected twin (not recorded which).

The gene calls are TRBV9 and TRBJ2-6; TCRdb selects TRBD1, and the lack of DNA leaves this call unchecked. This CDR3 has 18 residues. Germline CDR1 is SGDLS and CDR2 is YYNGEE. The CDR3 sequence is CASSVGGQVFSGANVLTF.

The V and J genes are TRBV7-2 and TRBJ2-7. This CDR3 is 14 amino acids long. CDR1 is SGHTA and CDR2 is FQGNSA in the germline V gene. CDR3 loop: CASSPDWPTYEQYF.

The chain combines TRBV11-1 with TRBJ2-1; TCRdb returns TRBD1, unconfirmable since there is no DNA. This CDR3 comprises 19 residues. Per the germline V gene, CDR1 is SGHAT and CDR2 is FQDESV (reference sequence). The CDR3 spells CASSFLGKVTGGQHNEQFF. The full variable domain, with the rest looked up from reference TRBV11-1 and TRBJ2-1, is EAEVAQSPRYKITEKSQAVAFWCDPISGHATLYWYRQILGQGPELLVQFQDESVVDDSQLPKDRFSAERLKGVDSTLKIQPAELGDSAMYLCASSFLGKVTGGQHNEQFFGPGTRLTVL.

The CDR3 region is CASKRTSGGEETQYF. V gene TRBV19 combines with J gene TRBJ2-5; absent DNA, TCRdb's TRBD2 call cannot be checked. Germline CDR1 LNHDA, CDR2 SQIVND (reference sequence). The CDR3 consists of 15 residues.

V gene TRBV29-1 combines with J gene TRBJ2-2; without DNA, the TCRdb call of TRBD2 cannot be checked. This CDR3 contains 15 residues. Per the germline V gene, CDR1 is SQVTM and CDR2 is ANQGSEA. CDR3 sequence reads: CSVERFGGGTGELLF.

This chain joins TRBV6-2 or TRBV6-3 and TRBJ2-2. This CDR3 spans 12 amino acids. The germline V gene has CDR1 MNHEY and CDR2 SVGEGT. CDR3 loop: CASSSFTGELFF.

The CDR3 region is CASSLDPGSYEQYF. J is TRBJ2-7 and V is TRBV5-1. This CDR3 comprises 14 residues. Germline V gene data show CDR1 as SGHRS and CDR2 as YFSETQ.

The CDR3 sequence is CASSVGGNTIYF. The chain carries TRBV25-1 and TRBJ1-3. The CDR3 is made up of 12 amino acids. The germline V gene has CDR1 MGHDK and CDR2 SYGVNS.

CDR3 loop: CASLWRGTSTDTQYF. The gene calls are TRBV2 and TRBJ2-3; without DNA, the TCRdb call of TRBD1 cannot be checked. The CDR3 covers 15 residues. Per the germline V gene, CDR1 is SNHLY and CDR2 is FYNNEI.

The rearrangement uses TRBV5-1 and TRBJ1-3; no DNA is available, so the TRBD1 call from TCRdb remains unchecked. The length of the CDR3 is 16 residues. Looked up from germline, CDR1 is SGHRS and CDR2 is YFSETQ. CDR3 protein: CASSSAGTISGNTIYF.

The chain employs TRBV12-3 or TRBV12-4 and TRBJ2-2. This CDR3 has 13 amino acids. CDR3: CASSFKGTGELFF.

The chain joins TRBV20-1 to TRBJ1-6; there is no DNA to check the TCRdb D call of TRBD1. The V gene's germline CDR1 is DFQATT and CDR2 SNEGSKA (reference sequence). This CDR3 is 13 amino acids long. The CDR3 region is CSAGRTGGSPLHF.

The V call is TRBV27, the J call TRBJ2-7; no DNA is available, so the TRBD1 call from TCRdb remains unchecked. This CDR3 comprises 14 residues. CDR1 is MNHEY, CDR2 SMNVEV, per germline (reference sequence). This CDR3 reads CASSNRDAGGEQYF.

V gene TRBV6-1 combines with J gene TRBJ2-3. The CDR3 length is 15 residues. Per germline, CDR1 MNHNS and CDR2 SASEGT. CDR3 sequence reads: CASSKGTSSTDTQYF.

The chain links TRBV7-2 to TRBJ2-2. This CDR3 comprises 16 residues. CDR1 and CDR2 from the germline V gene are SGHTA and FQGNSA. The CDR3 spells CASSLGAKDLTGELFF.

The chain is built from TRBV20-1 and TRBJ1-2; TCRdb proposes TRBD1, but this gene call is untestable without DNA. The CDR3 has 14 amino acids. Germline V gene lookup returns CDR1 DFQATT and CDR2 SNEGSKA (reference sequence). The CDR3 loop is CSAISRQSGYGYTF.

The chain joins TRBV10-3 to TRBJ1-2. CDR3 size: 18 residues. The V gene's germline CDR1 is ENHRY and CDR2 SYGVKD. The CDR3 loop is CAISASGETRATNYGYTF.